Shown below are 19 T cell receptor beta chains from a single sample sequenced in a study of control samples from healthy donors and cancer patients. Sequencing was performed with immunoSEQ multiplex PCR; in TCRdb, only in-frame clones are kept and a portion is missing. The data contain about 140,000 clones, around 90% of them seen just once; the ten biggest clones take up 11%. The specimen was blood. Source of these receptors: a man aged 25-45 years in good health.

J is TRBJ1-1 and V is TRBV3-1 (or the pseudogene TRBV3-2), with D possibly TRBD1 on 5 matching bases. The germline V and J ends were trimmed by 0 bases and 3 bases, with 20 bases remaining between them. This CDR3 spans 18 amino acids. The germline V gene has CDR1 LGHDT and CDR2 YNNKEL (reference sequence). CDR3 DNA sequence: TGTGCCAGCAGCCAAGATCGACAGCTCCCACCGCGATACACTGAAGCTTTCTTT. Protein: CASSQDRQLPPRYTEAFF.

The rearrangement joins TRBV27 to TRBJ2-1; no firm D call. Germline V gene lookup returns CDR1 MNHEY and CDR2 SMNVEV (reference sequence). V was pared by 6 bases and J by 9 bases, with 12 bases between. This CDR3 region has 12 residues. DNA for the CDR3: TGTGCCAGCAGCCCCGAGGCCGGTGAGCAGTTCTTC. Translation gives CASSPEAGEQFF.

The chain has TRBV4-2 and TRBJ2-2, with D perhaps matching TRBD1 or TRBD2 (5 bases each). Deletions cut 4 bases from V and 2 bases from J, with 14 bases between. CDR1 and CDR2 from the germline V gene are LGHNA and YNFKEQ. CDR3 size: 16 residues. The CDR3 DNA reads TGTGCCAGCAGCCGCGACCGGGACGAAAACACCGGGGAGCTGTTTTTT. Its protein product is CASSRDRDENTGELFF.

The chain carries TRBV7-8 and TRBJ1-3, with D perhaps TRBD1 (5 bases). Trimming removed 1 base from V and 9 bases from J, with 7 bases in between. Germline CDR1 SGHVS, CDR2 FQNEAQ. This CDR3 comprises 12 residues. The CDR3 DNA reads as TGTGCCAGCAGCTTAGGGGACCCCACCATATATTTT. It translates to CASSLGDPTIYF.

The chain joins TRBV7-9 to TRBJ2-1; 7 bases map to TRBD2. V trimming: 5 bases; J trimming: 12 bases; junction bases outside the gene matches: 13. Germline CDR1 is SEHNR and CDR2 is FQNEAQ (reference sequence). The CDR3 has 14 residues. The CDR3 DNA reads as TGTGCCAGCAGCCCCAAGGGCGGGAGTTGGGTGCAGTTCTTC. Residues: CASSPKGGSWVQFF.

The rearrangement joins TRBV27 to TRBJ1-2; D gene unclear. Trimming stripped 3 bases from V and 5 bases from J, with 10 bases between. This CDR3 spans 13 amino acids. Germline V lookup: CDR1 MNHEY, CDR2 SMNVEV (reference sequence). The CDR3 DNA reads as TGTGCCAGCAGTTTGACCTCCGAATATGGCTACACCTTC. Its translation: CASSLTSEYGYTF.

The sample holds one count of this clone. This rearrangement joins TRBV2 to TRBJ1-1; the match to TRBD1 covers 7 bases. The germline V gene has CDR1 SNHLY and CDR2 FYNNEI. The CDR3 loop spans 14 amino acids. The junction had 7 bases not matched to a gene; V was cut back by 6 bases and J by 3 bases. The CDR3 bases are TGTGCCAGCAGCGGACGACAGGGTGACACTGAAGCTTTCTTT. The encoded protein is CASSGRQGDTEAFF.

The DNA for the CDR3 is TGTGCCACCAGTGAGGGGGACAGGGTGGCCGGGGAGCTGTTTTTT. Translation: CATSEGDRVAGELFF. This chain links TRBV24-1 with TRBJ2-2, with TRBD1 matching 9 bases. The CDR3 consists of 15 residues. V shed 4 bases, J shed 6 bases, and the junction held 5 bases outside the gene matches. Germline CDR1 reads KGHDR; CDR2 reads SFDVKD.

Written as DNA, the CDR3 is TGCGCCAGCAGCTTGTCCGGGACAGAGGTGGGTCAGTACTTC. It encodes CASSLSGTEVGQYF. The gene calls are TRBV5-1 and TRBJ2-7; 7 positions agree with TRBD1. V lost 1 base and J lost 10; bases outside the gene matches: 11. CDR1 and CDR2 (germline): SGHRS, YFSETQ. The CDR3 has 14 amino acids.

The chain is built from TRBV28 and TRBJ1-5, with D maybe TRBD1 (5 bases). Germline V gives CDR1 MDHEN, CDR2 SYDVKM. This CDR3 is 14 amino acids long. V lost 4 bases to trimming and J lost 1 base, with 8 bases between them. CDR3 sequence (DNA): TGTGCCAGCAGTTCCCGGGACAGCAATCAGCCCCAGCATTTT. It yields the protein CASSSRDSNQPQHF.

The chain links TRBV9 to TRBJ2-3; no reliable D call. The ends were cut back, 3 bases at V and 1 base at J, with 12 bases in the middle. The CDR3 spans 15 residues. Germline V gene sequence: CDR1 SGDLS, CDR2 YYNGEE. As DNA, the CDR3 is TGTGCCAGCAGCGATGTTCTCTTTCGCACAGATACGCAGTATTTT. Protein sequence: CASSDVLFRTDTQYF.

The chain couples TRBV4-1 to TRBJ1-4; the D gene is possibly TRBD1 (6 bases). CDR3 size: 16 residues. The germline V gene has CDR1 MGHRA and CDR2 YSYEKL. V was clipped by 0 bases and J by 11 bases, with 19 bases between them. The CDR3 DNA reads TGCGCCAGCAGCCAAGATCGACGGGACATCACGGGGAAACTGTTTTTT. This gives the protein CASSQDRRDITGKLFF.

V usage is TRBV19 and J usage is TRBJ1-1; D not resolved. CDR3 size: 13 residues. V shed 4 bases and J shed 1 base, with 7 bases lying between them. Germline V lookup: CDR1 LNHDA, CDR2 SQIVND (reference sequence). CDR3 in DNA: TGTGCCAGTAGTAAGGGTTGGAACACTGAAGCTTTCTTT. Encoded protein: CASSKGWNTEAFF.

This clone was seen a single time. The chain uses TRBV28 and TRBJ1-5, with D possibly TRBD1 on 5 matching bases. The CDR3 has 16 residues. Trimming took 2 bases from V and 3 from J, leaving 14 bases between them. Germline V gene sequence: CDR1 MDHEN, CDR2 SYDVKM. For the CDR3, the DNA is TGTGCCAGCAGTTTAGTTCCAGGACAAAACAATCAGCCCCAGCATTTT. Translating gives CASSLVPGQNNQPQHF.

The CDR3 region has the DNA TGTGCCAGCAGCCAAGATTGGCGGCACAATGAGCAGTTCTTC. Translated: CASSQDWRHNEQFF. V usage is TRBV3-1 (or the pseudogene TRBV3-2) and J usage is TRBJ2-1; no clear D. Trimming pared 0 bases from V and 5 bases from J, leaving 8 bases between. The CDR3 covers 14 residues. Germline V gene data show CDR1 as LGHDT and CDR2 as YNNKEL (reference sequence).

The J gene is TRBJ2-1, the V gene TRBV7-2, with a weak D call TRBD1 (6 bases). V was trimmed by 1 base and J by 3 bases, leaving 7 bases between them. This CDR3 has 14 residues. Germline V gene sequence: CDR1 SGHTA, CDR2 FQGNSA. The CDR3 loop is CASSLDRVYNEQFF. CDR3 nucleotides: TGTGCCAGCAGCTTAGACAGGGTCTACAATGAGCAGTTCTTC.

Concerning this clone: The same CDR3 also results from other DNA sequences found in this sample. J is TRBJ2-7 and V is TRBV29-1; D gene uncertain. With 1 base removed from V and 0 bases from J, the gap between germline ends came to 1 base. This CDR3 has 11 residues. CDR1 is SQVTM and CDR2 is ANQGSEA in the germline V gene. DNA for the CDR3: TGCAGCGTTGAAGGCTCCTACGAGCAGTACTTC. As protein: CSVEGSYEQYF.

The V call is TRBV28, the J call TRBJ1-3; no reliable D call. Germline V gene sequence: CDR1 MDHEN, CDR2 SYDVKM. CDR3 length equals 14 residues. V lost 2 bases to trimming and J lost 7 bases, with 12 bases between them. The CDR3 region is CASSLLYAGNTIYF. As DNA, the CDR3 is TGTGCCAGCAGTTTACTTTATGCGGGGAACACCATATATTTT.

The chain links TRBV19 to TRBJ1-3; no clear D gene. The germline V gene encodes CDR1 LNHDA and CDR2 SQIVND (reference sequence). CDR3 length equals 14 residues. V lost 1 base, J lost 2 bases, and 6 bases lay in between. The CDR3, as DNA: TGTGCCAGTAGTATAGGAAGGGCTGGAAACACCATATATTTT. This gives the protein CASSIGRAGNTIYF. The full variable domain, completed using reference TRBV19 and TRBJ1-3, is DGGITQSPKYLFRKEGQNVTLSCEQNLNHDAMYWYRQDPGQGLRLIYYSQIVNDFQKGDIAEGYSVSREKKESFPLTVTSAQKNPTAFYLCASSIGRAGNTIYFGEGSWLTVV.